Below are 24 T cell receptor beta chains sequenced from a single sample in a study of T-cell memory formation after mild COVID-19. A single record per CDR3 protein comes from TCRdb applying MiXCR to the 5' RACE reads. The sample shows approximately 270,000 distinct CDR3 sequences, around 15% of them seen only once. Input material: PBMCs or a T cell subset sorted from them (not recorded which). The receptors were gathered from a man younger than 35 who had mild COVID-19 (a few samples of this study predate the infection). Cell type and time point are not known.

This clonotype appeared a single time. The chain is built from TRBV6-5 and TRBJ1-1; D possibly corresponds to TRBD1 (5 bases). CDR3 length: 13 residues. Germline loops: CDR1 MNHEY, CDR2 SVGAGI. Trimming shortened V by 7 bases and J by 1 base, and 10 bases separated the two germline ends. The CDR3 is CASKLTGNTEAFF. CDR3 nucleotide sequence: TGTGCCAGCAAGCTTACAGGGAACACTGAAGCTTTCTTT.

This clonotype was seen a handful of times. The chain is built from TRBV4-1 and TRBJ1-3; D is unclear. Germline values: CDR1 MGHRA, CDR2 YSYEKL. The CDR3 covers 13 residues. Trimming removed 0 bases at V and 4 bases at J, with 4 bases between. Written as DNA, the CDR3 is TGCGCCAGCAGCCAAGACCCCGGAAACACCATATATTTT. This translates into CASSQDPGNTIYF.

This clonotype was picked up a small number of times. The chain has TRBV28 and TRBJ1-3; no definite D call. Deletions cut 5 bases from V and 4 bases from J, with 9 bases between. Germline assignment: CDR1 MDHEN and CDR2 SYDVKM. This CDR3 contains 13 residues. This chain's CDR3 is CASSAVGGNTIYF. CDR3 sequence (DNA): TGTGCCAGCAGTGCGGTAGGGGGAAACACCATATATTTT.

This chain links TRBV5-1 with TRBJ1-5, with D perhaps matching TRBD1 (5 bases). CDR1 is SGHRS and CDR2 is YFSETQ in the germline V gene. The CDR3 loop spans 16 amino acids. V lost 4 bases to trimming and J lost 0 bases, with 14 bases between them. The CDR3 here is CASSPSGGNSNQPQHF. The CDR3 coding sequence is TGCGCCAGCAGCCCGTCGGGGGGGAATAGCAATCAGCCCCAGCATTTT.

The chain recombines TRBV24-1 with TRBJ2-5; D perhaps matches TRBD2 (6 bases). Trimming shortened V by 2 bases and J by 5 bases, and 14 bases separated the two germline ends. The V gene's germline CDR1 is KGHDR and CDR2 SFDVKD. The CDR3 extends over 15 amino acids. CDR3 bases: TGTGCCACCAGTGATTCTAGACTAGTCCGGGAGACCCAGTACTTC. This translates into CATSDSRLVRETQYF.

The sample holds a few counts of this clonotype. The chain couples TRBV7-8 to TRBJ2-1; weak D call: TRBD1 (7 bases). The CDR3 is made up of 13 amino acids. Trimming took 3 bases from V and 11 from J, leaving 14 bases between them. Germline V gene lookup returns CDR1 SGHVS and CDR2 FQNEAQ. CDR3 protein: CASSLEGAQKQFF. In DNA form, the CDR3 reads TGTGCCAGCAGCTTGGAGGGGGCTCAGAAGCAGTTCTTC.

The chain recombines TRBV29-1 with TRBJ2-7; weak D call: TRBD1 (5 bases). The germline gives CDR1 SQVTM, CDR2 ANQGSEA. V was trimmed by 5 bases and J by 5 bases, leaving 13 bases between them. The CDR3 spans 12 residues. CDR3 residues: CSVFGDRNEQYF. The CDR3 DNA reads TGCAGCGTTTTCGGAGACAGAAACGAGCAGTACTTC.

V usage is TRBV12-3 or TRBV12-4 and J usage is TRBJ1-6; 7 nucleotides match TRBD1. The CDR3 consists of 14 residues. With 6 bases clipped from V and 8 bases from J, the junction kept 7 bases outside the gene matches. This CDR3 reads CASSLTGRDSPLHF. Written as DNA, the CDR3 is TGTGCCAGCAGCTTGACAGGGAGGGATTCACCCCTCCACTTT.

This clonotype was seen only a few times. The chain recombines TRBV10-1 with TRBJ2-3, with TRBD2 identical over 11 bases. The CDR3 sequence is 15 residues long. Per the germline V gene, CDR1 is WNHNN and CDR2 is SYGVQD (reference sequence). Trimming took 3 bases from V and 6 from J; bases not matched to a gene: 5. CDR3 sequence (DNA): TGCGCCAGCAGTGAACTAGCGGGGGAAGGTGATACGCAGTATTTT. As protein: CASSELAGEGDTQYF.

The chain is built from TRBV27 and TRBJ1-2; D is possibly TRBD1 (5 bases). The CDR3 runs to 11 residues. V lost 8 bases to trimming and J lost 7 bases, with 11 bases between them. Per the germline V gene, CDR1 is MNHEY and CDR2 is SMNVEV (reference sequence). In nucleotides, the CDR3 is TGTGCCAGCGGCGGTGGGGGTGGCTACACCTTC. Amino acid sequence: CASGGGGGYTF.

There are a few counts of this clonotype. The CDR3 sequence: CASSLKWGLDTQYF. In DNA form, the CDR3 reads TGTGCCAGCAGCTTAAAATGGGGCCTGGATACGCAGTATTTT. The chain couples TRBV11-2 to TRBJ2-3, with D possibly matching TRBD1 (5 bases). Trimming removed 2 bases from V and 6 bases from J, with 12 bases in between. CDR3 length: 14 amino acids. The germline gives CDR1 SGHAT, CDR2 FQNNGV.

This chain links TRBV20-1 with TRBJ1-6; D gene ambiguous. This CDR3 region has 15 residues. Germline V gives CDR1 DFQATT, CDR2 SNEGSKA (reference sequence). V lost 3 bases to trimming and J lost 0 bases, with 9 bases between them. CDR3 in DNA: TGCAGTGCTAGGACGGCCAGCTCCTATAATTCACCCCTCCACTTT. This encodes CSARTASSYNSPLHF.

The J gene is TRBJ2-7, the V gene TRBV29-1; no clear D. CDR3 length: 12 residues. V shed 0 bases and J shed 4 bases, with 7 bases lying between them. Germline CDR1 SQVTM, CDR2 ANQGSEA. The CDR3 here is CSVEDLVYEQYV. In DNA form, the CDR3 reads TGCAGCGTTGAAGATCTGGTTTACGAGCAGTACGTC.

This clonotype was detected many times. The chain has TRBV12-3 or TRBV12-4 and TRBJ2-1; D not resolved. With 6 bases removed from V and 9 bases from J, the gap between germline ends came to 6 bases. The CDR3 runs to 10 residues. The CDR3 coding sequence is TGTGCCAGCAGCGGACCTGAGCAGTTCTTC. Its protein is CASSGPEQFF.

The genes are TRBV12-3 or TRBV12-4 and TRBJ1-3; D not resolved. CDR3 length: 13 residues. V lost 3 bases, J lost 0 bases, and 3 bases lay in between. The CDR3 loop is CASSLGSGNTIYF. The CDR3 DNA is TGTGCCAGCAGTTTGGGCTCTGGAAACACCATATATTTT.

The CDR3 sequence: CASSSEGQGYEQYF. CDR3 in DNA: TGTGCCAGCAGCTCCGAGGGACAGGGCTACGAGCAGTACTTC. The rearrangement joins TRBV7-2 to TRBJ2-7; 9 positions match TRBD1. The junction had 4 bases not matched to a gene; V was cut back by 4 bases and J by 3 bases. Looked up from germline, CDR1 is SGHTA and CDR2 is FQGNSA. The length of the CDR3 is 14 residues.

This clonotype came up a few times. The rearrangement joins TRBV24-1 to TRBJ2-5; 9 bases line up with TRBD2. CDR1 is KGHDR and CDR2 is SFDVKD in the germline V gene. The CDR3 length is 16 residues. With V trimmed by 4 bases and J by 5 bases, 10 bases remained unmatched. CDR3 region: CATSERAGGSEETQYF. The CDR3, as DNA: TGTGCCACCAGTGAACGAGCGGGGGGCAGTGAGGAGACCCAGTACTTC.

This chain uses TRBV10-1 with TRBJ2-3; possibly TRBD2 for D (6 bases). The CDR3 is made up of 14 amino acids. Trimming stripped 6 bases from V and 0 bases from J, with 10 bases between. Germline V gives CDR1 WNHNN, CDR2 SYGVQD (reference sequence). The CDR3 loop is CASRDYSSTDTQYF. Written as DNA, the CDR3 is TGCGCCAGCAGGGACTATTCTAGCACAGATACGCAGTATTTT.

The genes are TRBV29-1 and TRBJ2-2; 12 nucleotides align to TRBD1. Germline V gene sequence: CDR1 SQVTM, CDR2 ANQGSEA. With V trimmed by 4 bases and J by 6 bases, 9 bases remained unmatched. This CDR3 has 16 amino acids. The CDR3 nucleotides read TGCAGCGTTGTGAGGAGGGGACAGGGGGCATCCGGGGAGCTGTTTTTT. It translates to CSVVRRGQGASGELFF.

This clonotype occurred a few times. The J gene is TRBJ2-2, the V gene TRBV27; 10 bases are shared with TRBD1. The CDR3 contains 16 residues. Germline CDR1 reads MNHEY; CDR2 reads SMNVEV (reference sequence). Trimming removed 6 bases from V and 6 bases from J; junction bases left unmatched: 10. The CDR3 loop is CASSLGQGLWAGELFF. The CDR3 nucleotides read TGTGCCAGCAGCCTGGGACAGGGGCTATGGGCCGGGGAGCTGTTTTTT.

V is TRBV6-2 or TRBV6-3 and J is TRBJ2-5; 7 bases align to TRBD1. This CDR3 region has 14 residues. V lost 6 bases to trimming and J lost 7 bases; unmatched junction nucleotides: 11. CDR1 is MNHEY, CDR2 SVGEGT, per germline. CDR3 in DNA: TGTGCCAGCAGGGGAGCAAGGGGGCCCGGGACCCAGTACTTC. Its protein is CASRGARGPGTQYF.

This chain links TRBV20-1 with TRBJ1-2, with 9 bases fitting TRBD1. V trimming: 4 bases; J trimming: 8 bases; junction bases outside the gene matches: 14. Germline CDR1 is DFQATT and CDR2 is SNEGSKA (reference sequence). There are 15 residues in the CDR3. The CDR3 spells CSATPFLAGTGGYTF. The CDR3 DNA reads TGCAGTGCTACCCCTTTCCTAGCCGGGACAGGGGGCTACACCTTC.

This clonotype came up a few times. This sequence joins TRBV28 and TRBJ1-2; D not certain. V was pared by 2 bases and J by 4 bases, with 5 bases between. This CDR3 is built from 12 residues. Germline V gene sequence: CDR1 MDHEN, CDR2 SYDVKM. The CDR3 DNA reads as TGTGCCAGCAGTTTAGAATTCTATGGCTACACCTTC. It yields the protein CASSLEFYGYTF.

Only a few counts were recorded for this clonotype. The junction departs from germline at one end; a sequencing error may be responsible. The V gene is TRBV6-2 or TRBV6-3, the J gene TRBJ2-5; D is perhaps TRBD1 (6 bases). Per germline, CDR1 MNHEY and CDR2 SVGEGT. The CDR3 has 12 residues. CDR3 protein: CASSPGAETRYF. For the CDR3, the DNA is TGTGCCAGCAGCCCAGGGGCTGAGACCCGGTACTTC.